This T cell receptor beta chain was profiled in a study of Graves' ophthalmopathy and Graves' hyperthyroidism (dated by TCRdb to the late 2010s). About the investigation overall: Hyperthyroidism was defined as stable when no progression to ophthalmopathy occurred within 18 months of follow-up. To explore V-J signatures that separate ophthalmopathy from hyperthyroidism, a discovery set of around 97 patients was enrolled, consisting of 40 to 45 with ophthalmopathy and under 65 with stable hyperthyroidism. After sampling, hyperthyroidism patients received methimazole starting at 30 mg daily, and ophthalmopathy patients received high-dose intravenous methylprednisolone. The study used signatures of the TCR beta repertoire to tell Graves' ophthalmopathy apart from Graves' hyperthyroidism and to predict which patients would progress to ophthalmopathy. The independent validation cohort included 18 hyperthyroidism patients plus 17 patients who later progressed from hyperthyroidism to ophthalmopathy. In six or seven hyperthyroidism patients, the T-cell repertoires found in thyroid tissue were compared with those found in blood. In total, approximately 140 blood samples were TCR-sequenced: fewer than 50 ophthalmopathy, some 75 hyperthyroidism and roughly 17 hyperthyroidism-to-ophthalmopathy patients.

For repertoire sequencing, the TCR beta CDR3 regions were amplified from RNA transcripts. The first round was an RT-PCR using HTBI primers with the Qiagen OneStep RT-PCR kit, and this first round was followed by a second-round multiplex PCR, then size selection and purification. Libraries were sequenced on an Illumina HiSeq2000 using paired-end 100 bp reads. In the original analysis: SOAPnuke was used to process the reads, removing any read that contained adapters or uncalled bases, had a mean Phred below 15, or lacked an exact match to the constant primer or identifier. High-quality paired reads were merged with COPE v1.2.5. Unique nucleotide sequences were defined as clonotypes and aligned to IMGT TRB V, D and J references using MiTCR v1.1. Analysis was restricted to V-J combinations with a frequency above 0.0001, which covered roughly 99% of repertoires. A TCR clonal expansion and chaos score per V-J combination was defined as the ratio of F50 clonal expansion to chaos observed in the TCRdist matrix. Features were reduced by Welch's t-statistics and random forest to 10 to 15 V-J combinations, which fed a naive Bayes classifier. The Morisita-Horn index was used to measure how similar the thyroid and blood repertoires were. TCRdb applied fastp at Q25 and MiXCR to the public reads, then kept only in-frame beta chains. Each entry is one CDR3 protein sequence, shown with its most common DNA and genes. These V and J calls rely on TCRdb rather than the paper's analysis. Present in this sample are over a million distinct CDR3 sequences, less than 45% of which were seen just once. The biggest ten clones account for around 10% of the sample.

General study outcomes and caveats: In cross-validation, the 13-signature model distinguished ophthalmopathy from stable hyperthyroidism with approximately 90% sensitivity and around 81% specificity, and in the test set the corresponding values were approximately 80% and 75%. Sample size was not statistically predetermined, and group allocation was not concealed from the investigators. Most expanded thyroid clonotypes with frequency above 0.001 were also detected in blood, suggesting blood repertoires may reflect the thyroid immune response. In validation, the model predicted ophthalmopathy progression with 55% to 71% sensitivity and approximately 72% specificity; 12 predicted patients were CT-confirmed with GO in a median of roughly 6.8 months.

V loses 3 bases at its end and J loses 7 bases; junction bases beyond the gene matches: 0. The CDR3, cysteine through phenylalanine, is 12 amino acids long. CDR3 DNA only is kept here, 36 bases in frame from base 1. CDR1 and CDR2 are drawn from the germline V gene (reference sequence): GTSNPN, SVGIG. The hyperthyroidism patients were 18 to 65 years old and newly diagnosed, with a disease duration of less than 2 months. Patients with other autoimmune diseases, uncontrolled infections, pregnancy or lactation were excluded. Clinical symptoms, serum thyroxine, TRAb, thyroid ultrasound and orbital computed tomography formed the basis of the diagnosis. Trizol reagent was used to extract the total RNA, and its quality was then checked on an Agilent 2100 Bioanalyzer. A note on this clonotype: Its specific antigen is unknown. One base away there is no much larger clone; base qualities are not given.

Sample: peripheral blood or thyroid tissue (not recorded which). The TCR comes from an adult man with Graves' hyperthyroidism. The chain employs TRBV30 and TRBJ2-2; a stretch of 9 junction bases matches TRBD1. The CDR3 region has the sequence CAWRGQGGELFF. The DNA reads TGTGCCTGGAGGGGACAGGGCGGGGAGCTGTTTTTT.